This record concerns one T cell receptor (beta chain) sequence. The data stem from a study of T cell changes during pregnancy in multiple sclerosis. Clones were read by immunoSEQ multiplex PCR, and TCRdb kept only the in-frame ones, dropping some. The sample comprises some 49,000 clones, more than 85% of which are singletons, and about 2.6% rests with the top ten. The germline V gene encodes CDR1 SGDLS and CDR2 YYNGEE. This CDR3 contains 14 residues. Between the trimmed V and J ends, which lost 0 bases and 8 bases, there was a span of 9 bases. The receptor comes from a female donor with multiple sclerosis, enrolled in a pregnancy study. This chain uses TRBV9 with TRBJ1-6; D call uncertain. The input for sequencing was CD8+ T cells from peripheral blood mononuclear cells, taken in the second trimester of pregnancy. The CDR3 DNA reads as TGTGCCAGCAGCGTAGGAGGTCTAGATTCACCCCTCCACTTT. It encodes CASSVGGLDSPLHF.